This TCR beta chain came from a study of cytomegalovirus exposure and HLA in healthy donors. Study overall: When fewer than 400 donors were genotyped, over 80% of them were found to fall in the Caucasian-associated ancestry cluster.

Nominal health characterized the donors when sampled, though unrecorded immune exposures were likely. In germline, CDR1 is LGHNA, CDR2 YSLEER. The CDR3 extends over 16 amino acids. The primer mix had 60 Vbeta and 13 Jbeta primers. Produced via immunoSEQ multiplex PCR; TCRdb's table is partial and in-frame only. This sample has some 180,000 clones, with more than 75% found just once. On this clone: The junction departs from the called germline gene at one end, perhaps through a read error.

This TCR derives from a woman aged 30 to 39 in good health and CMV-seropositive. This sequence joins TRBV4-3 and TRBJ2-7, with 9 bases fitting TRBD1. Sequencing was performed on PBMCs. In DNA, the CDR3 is TGCGCCAGCAGCCATGCCTACAGGGGGCTGTCCTACGAGCAGTACTTT. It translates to CASSHAYRGLSYEQYF.